Below, 32 T cell receptor beta chains from the same sample are listed, as sequenced in a study of cytomegalovirus exposure and HLA in healthy donors. Primers: 60 Vbeta forward and 13 Jbeta reverse. The table came from immunoSEQ multiplex PCR; TCRdb's copy has only in-frame clones and leaves some out. The table records approximately 220,000 clones, roughly 84% of them present only once. Specimen: PBMCs. All receptors derive from a girl aged 10-17 years in good health and CMV-seronegative.

J is TRBJ1-3 and V is TRBV30; the D is unclear. V was trimmed by 1 base and J by 6 bases, leaving 16 bases between them. The CDR3 is 15 residues long. Germline CDR1 GTSNPN, CDR2 SVGIG (reference sequence). CDR3 DNA sequence: TGTGCCTGGAGTGCCAGTGTGGACTTCATAAACACCATATATTTT. This codes for CAWSASVDFINTIYF.

The gene calls are TRBV5-8 and TRBJ1-2, with D perhaps matching TRBD1 (5 bases). This CDR3 spans 16 amino acids. Germline CDR1 and CDR2: SGHTS and YDEGEE. Trimming removed 1 base at V and 0 bases at J, with 13 bases between. CDR3 in DNA: TGTGCCAGCAGCTTGCAGGGAGGAATAGCTAACTATGGCTACACCTTC. This codes for CASSLQGGIANYGYTF.

The rearrangement uses TRBV19 and TRBJ1-1; D is possibly TRBD1 (5 bases). Germline assignment: CDR1 LNHDA and CDR2 SQIVND (reference sequence). V gave up 6 bases and J gave up 6 bases, with 14 bases separating them. There are 13 residues in the CDR3. The CDR3 DNA reads TGTGCCAGTAGCCCCGGAGGGGTGGCTGAAGCTTTCTTT. The encoded protein is CASSPGGVAEAFF.

The rearrangement joins TRBV10-3 to TRBJ1-1, with 10 bases that match TRBD1. CDR1 ENHRY and CDR2 SYGVKD come from the germline V gene. Trimming took 2 bases from V and 2 from J; bases not matched to a gene: 2. The CDR3 is made up of 15 amino acids. In nucleotides, the CDR3 is TGTGCCATCAGTGAGCGGACAGGGGGAAACACTGAAGCTTTCTTT. This gives the protein CAISERTGGNTEAFF.

The V gene is TRBV27, the J gene TRBJ2-3, with TRBD2 identical over 7 bases. V was clipped by 6 bases and J by 2 bases; unmatched bases: 5. Germline V gives CDR1 MNHEY, CDR2 SMNVEV (reference sequence). The length of the CDR3 is 14 residues. The CDR3 loop reads CASSLAVDTDTQYF. The DNA for the CDR3 is TGTGCCAGCAGCCTAGCGGTCGACACAGATACGCAGTATTTT.

This clone appeared once. This chain uses TRBV7-2 with TRBJ1-5, with a tentative D call TRBD1 (5 bases). CDR1 is SGHTA, CDR2 FQGNSA, per germline. Trimming took off 5 bases at V and 2 bases at J, with 7 bases between the two ends. The CDR3 runs 13 residues. DNA for the CDR3: TGTGCCAGCAGCCCGGGGGGCAATCAGCCCCAGCATTTT. Translated: CASSPGGNQPQHF.

The J gene is TRBJ1-2, the V gene TRBV4-1; possible D gene TRBD1, 6 bases. The CDR3 is made up of 16 amino acids. With 3 bases removed from V and 4 bases from J, the gap between germline ends came to 18 bases. Germline V gene lookup returns CDR1 MGHRA and CDR2 YSYEKL. The CDR3 region is CASSQTGQRMIYGYTF. In DNA form, the CDR3 reads TGCGCCAGCAGCCAGACAGGACAGCGAATGATCTATGGCTACACCTTC.

The chain employs TRBV6-1 and TRBJ2-7; the D gene is possibly TRBD2 (6 bases). The CDR3 covers 16 residues. The V and J ends lost 1 base and 3 bases respectively, with 16 bases between them. CDR1 and CDR2 (germline): MNHNS, SASEGT. The CDR3 here is CASSEGSGSGGYEQYF. CDR3 sequence (DNA): TGTGCCAGCAGTGAAGGAAGCGGGTCAGGCGGCTACGAGCAGTACTTC.

The J gene is TRBJ1-2, the V gene TRBV6-5; a weak D match, TRBD1 (5 bases). The CDR3 runs 14 residues. V lost 2 bases, J lost 5 bases, and 12 bases lay in between. The germline CDR1 and CDR2 sequences are MNHEY and SVGAGI. The CDR3 nucleotides are TGTGCCAGCAGTTACAGGGGAAACGTGTATGGCTACACCTTC. It codes for CASSYRGNVYGYTF.

The chain is built from TRBV29-1 and TRBJ1-2; perhaps TRBD1 as D (5 bases). Trimming pared 6 bases from V and 7 bases from J, leaving 9 bases between. From germline, CDR1 is SQVTM and CDR2 ANQGSEA. This CDR3 is built from 10 residues. CDR3 nucleotides: TGCAGCGTAATCGGGGGTGGCTACACCTTC. Its protein is CSVIGGGYTF.

This clone was observed a single time. The rearrangement links TRBV27 to TRBJ1-4; perhaps TRBD1 as D (6 bases). Germline V CDR1 and CDR2: MNHEY, SMNVEV (reference sequence). This CDR3 spans 14 amino acids. V was shortened by 6 bases and J by 3 bases, with 11 bases between the two germline ends. CDR3 loop: CASRIQGPNEKLFF. In DNA form, the CDR3 reads TGTGCCAGCAGAATACAGGGCCCTAATGAAAAACTGTTTTTT. Full variable domain (remainder filled in from reference TRBV27 and TRBJ1-4): EAQVTQNPRYLITVTGKKLTVTCSQNMNHEYMSWYRQDPGLGLRQIYYSMNVEVTDKGDVPEGYKVSRKEKRNFPLILESPSPNQTSLYFCASRIQGPNEKLFFGSGTQLSVL.

A few counts support this clone. This chain connects TRBV5-6 to TRBJ2-6; D call uncertain. Germline V gives CDR1 SGHDT, CDR2 YYEEEE. The V and J ends lost 3 bases and 0 bases respectively, with 4 bases between them. The CDR3 runs to 14 residues. The CDR3 DNA reads TGTGCCAGCAGCTGGAGCTCTGGGGCCAACGTCCTGACTTTC. It encodes CASSWSSGANVLTF.

The chain has TRBV6-5 and TRBJ2-3; D ambiguous. This CDR3 spans 14 amino acids. The germline gives CDR1 MNHEY, CDR2 SVGAGI. V was pared by 4 bases and J by 0 bases, with 8 bases between. The CDR3 loop is CASSSSYSTDTQYF. The CDR3 bases are TGTGCCAGCAGTTCCTCCTATAGCACAGATACGCAGTATTTT.

J is TRBJ2-4 and V is TRBV28, with TRBD2 matching 7 bases. CDR1 is MDHEN, CDR2 SYDVKM, per germline. The CDR3 runs 14 residues. Trimming cost V 9 bases and J 2 bases; bases outside gene matches: 7. CDR3 loop: CASGGGFSKNIQYF. CDR3 bases: TGTGCCAGTGGGGGGGGTTTTTCCAAAAACATTCAGTACTTC. Full variable domain (remainder filled in from reference TRBV28 and TRBJ2-4): DVKVTQSSRYLVKRTGEKVFLECVQDMDHENMFWYRQDPGLGLRLIYFSYDVKMKEKGDIPEGYSVSREKKERFSLILESASTNQTSMYLCASGGGFSKNIQYFGAGTRLSVL.

The chain has TRBV9 and TRBJ2-5, with D perhaps TRBD2 (7 bases). This CDR3 is built from 17 residues. Germline V gives CDR1 SGDLS, CDR2 YYNGEE. Trimming pared 0 bases from V and 1 base from J, leaving 16 bases between. CDR3 amino acids: CASSVGVGGGAQETQYF. For the CDR3, the DNA is TGTGCCAGCAGCGTAGGTGTGGGGGGGGGCGCCCAAGAGACCCAGTACTTC.

This chain connects TRBV2 to TRBJ2-7, with 7 bases matching TRBD1. The CDR3 contains 10 residues. Germline CDR1 SNHLY, CDR2 FYNNEI. The CDR3 region has the DNA TGTGCTCTCAGGGGGAACGAGCAGTACTTC. Its translation: CALRGNEQYF.

The chain combines TRBV10-2 with TRBJ1-5; TRBD1 is a possible D gene (5 bases). The germline V gene encodes CDR1 WSHSY and CDR2 SAAADI. The CDR3 sequence is 17 residues long. The V end lost 6 bases, the J end lost 6 bases, and 24 bases lay between the germline ends. CDR3 bases: TGCGCCAGCAGCGATCCCTTCGGAGGGGCTGAGGGTCAGCCCCAGCATTTT. Its translation: CASSDPFGGAEGQPQHF.

The chain couples TRBV5-1 to TRBJ1-1, with TRBD1 matching over 7 bases. The CDR3 covers 16 residues. Germline CDR1 SGHRS, CDR2 YFSETQ. The ends lost 4 bases at V and 0 bases at J; junction bases unmatched: 9. CDR3 loop: CASSGGTVRLNTEAFF. As DNA, the CDR3 is TGCGCCAGCAGCGGGGGGACAGTTAGATTGAACACTGAAGCTTTCTTT.

The chain employs TRBV18 and TRBJ1-4; the D gene is possibly TRBD1 (5 bases). The germline V gene has CDR1 KGHSH and CDR2 LQKENI. The CDR3 contains 15 residues. The ends were cut back, 1 base at V and 5 bases at J, with 11 bases in the middle. The CDR3 protein is CASSPRGGANEKLFF. The CDR3 DNA reads as TGTGCCAGCTCACCACGAGGAGGGGCGAATGAAAAACTGTTTTTT.

J is TRBJ2-7 and V is TRBV4-1; no clear D gene. V gave up 0 bases and J gave up 4 bases, with 19 bases separating them. Per germline, CDR1 MGHRA and CDR2 YSYEKL. CDR3 size: 17 residues. The DNA of the CDR3 is TGCGCCAGCAGCCAAGATAGAGACACCAACCTCCTTTACGAGCAGTACTTC. Protein sequence: CASSQDRDTNLLYEQYF.

V gene TRBV28 combines with J gene TRBJ1-1; a weak D match, TRBD1 (5 bases). Germline-derived CDR1 and CDR2 are MDHEN and SYDVKM. Trimming left V 6 bases short and J 8 bases short, with 25 bases between. The CDR3 consists of 16 residues. CDR3 DNA sequence: TGTGCCAGCAGCACCGTTCGGGGGTTTTCAACAGGCGAAGCTTTCTTT. It is translated as CASSTVRGFSTGEAFF.

The rearrangement joins TRBV6-1 to TRBJ2-7; 10 positions agree with TRBD2. Germline CDR1 is MNHNS and CDR2 is SASEGT. The CDR3 contains 15 residues. The V segment lost 1 base and the J segment 7 bases; nucleotides outside the gene matches: 7. DNA for the CDR3: TGTGCCAGCAGTGAAGGGGCTAGCGGGAGTCGGGAGCAGTACTTC. This sequence encodes CASSEGASGSREQYF.

This clone was observed a handful of times. V and J are TRBV5-4 and TRBJ1-1, with D hard to call. Germline CDR1 SGHNT, CDR2 YYREEE (reference sequence). Trimming took off 3 bases at V and 0 bases at J, with 6 bases between the two ends. This CDR3 region has 13 residues. The CDR3 sequence: CASSSPVNTEAFF. DNA for the CDR3: TGTGCCAGCAGCTCCCCGGTGAACACTGAAGCTTTCTTT. The full variable domain, with the rest looked up from reference TRBV5-4 and TRBJ1-1, is ETGVTQSPTHLIKTRGQQVTLRCSSQSGHNTVSWYQQALGQGPQFIFQYYREEENGRGNFPPRFSGLQFPNYSSELNVNALELDDSALYLCASSSPVNTEAFFGQGTRLTVV.

This chain connects TRBV11-2 to TRBJ2-5; 9 bases fit TRBD1. The germline V gene has CDR1 SGHAT and CDR2 FQNNGV. The CDR3 is 14 residues long. V shed 5 bases, J shed 5 bases, and the junction held 6 bases outside the gene matches. CDR3 sequence: CASSLTGGGETQYF. The CDR3 DNA is TGTGCCAGCAGCCTGACAGGGGGTGGGGAGACCCAGTACTTC.

The CDR3 sequence is CASRGLGANYGYTF. The DNA for the CDR3 is TGTGCCAGTAGGGGCTTGGGGGCCAACTATGGCTACACCTTC. The rearrangement joins TRBV19 to TRBJ1-2, with D tentatively TRBD1 (6 bases). The CDR3 has 14 residues. Germline CDR1 is LNHDA and CDR2 is SQIVND (reference sequence). Trimming cost V 6 bases and J 2 bases, with 13 bases left between them.

This clone was seen once. V usage is TRBV28 and J usage is TRBJ1-1, with D perhaps matching TRBD1 (5 bases). The CDR3 covers 14 residues. V lost 9 bases to trimming and J lost 1 base, with 15 bases between them. Germline CDR1 and CDR2: MDHEN and SYDVKM. The chain's CDR3 is CASQAGPRNTEAFF. CDR3 coding DNA: TGTGCCAGTCAAGCGGGACCCCGGAACACTGAAGCTTTCTTT.

The chain recombines TRBV5-4 with TRBJ1-1; D remains unclear. This CDR3 is built from 15 residues. V lost 4 bases and J lost 0, with 13 bases in between. Germline assignment: CDR1 SGHNT and CDR2 YYREEE (reference sequence). CDR3 sequence reads: CASSLDGLLNTEAFF. The CDR3, as DNA: TGTGCCAGCAGCCTAGACGGTCTTTTGAACACTGAAGCTTTCTTT.

The chain has TRBV10-3 and TRBJ2-1; 10 nucleotides match TRBD2. Germline CDR1 and CDR2: ENHRY and SYGVKD. V lost 2 bases, J lost 9 bases, and 10 bases stayed unmatched. The CDR3 is made up of 16 amino acids. DNA of the CDR3: TGTGCCATCAGTGAGACCCCTTCTAGCGGGAGCAGTGAGCAGTTCTTC. Encoded protein: CAISETPSSGSSEQFF.

J is TRBJ1-2 and V is TRBV4-3; tentatively, D is TRBD1 (5 bases). V lost 4 bases, J lost 7 bases, and 22 bases lay in between. Per germline, CDR1 LGHNA and CDR2 YSLEER. This CDR3 has 16 amino acids. DNA for the CDR3: TGCGCCAGCAGCCTAGTCTCGGGAGCAGGGATCGGTGGCTACACCTTC. Amino acids: CASSLVSGAGIGGYTF.

This clone was picked up one time. The V gene is TRBV5-4, the J gene TRBJ1-2; the D is unclear. Germline loops: CDR1 SGHNT, CDR2 YYREEE (reference sequence). This CDR3 contains 13 residues. Trimming cost V 0 bases and J 6 bases, with 9 bases left between them. CDR3 in amino acids: CASSLERKNGYTF. The CDR3 DNA reads TGTGCCAGCAGCTTGGAGCGGAAGAATGGCTACACCTTC.

The CDR3, as DNA: TGTGCCAGCAGTTTACGGCGGGAGGTGACAGATACGCAGTATTTT. Its protein product is CASSLRREVTDTQYF. The chain uses TRBV27 and TRBJ2-3; TRBD2 matches 8 bases. This CDR3 has 15 residues. Germline V gives CDR1 MNHEY, CDR2 SMNVEV (reference sequence). J lost 3 bases, V lost 2 bases, and 4 bases had no gene match.

The rearrangement joins TRBV30 to TRBJ2-7; the D gene is possibly TRBD1 (5 bases). From germline, CDR1 is GTSNPN and CDR2 SVGIG (reference sequence). CDR3 length equals 13 residues. V lost 2 bases to trimming and J lost 4 bases, with 12 bases between them. The CDR3 nucleotides read TGTGCCTGGAGTCTAGGGGTGGGGTACGAGCAGTACTTC. Protein: CAWSLGVGYEQYF.